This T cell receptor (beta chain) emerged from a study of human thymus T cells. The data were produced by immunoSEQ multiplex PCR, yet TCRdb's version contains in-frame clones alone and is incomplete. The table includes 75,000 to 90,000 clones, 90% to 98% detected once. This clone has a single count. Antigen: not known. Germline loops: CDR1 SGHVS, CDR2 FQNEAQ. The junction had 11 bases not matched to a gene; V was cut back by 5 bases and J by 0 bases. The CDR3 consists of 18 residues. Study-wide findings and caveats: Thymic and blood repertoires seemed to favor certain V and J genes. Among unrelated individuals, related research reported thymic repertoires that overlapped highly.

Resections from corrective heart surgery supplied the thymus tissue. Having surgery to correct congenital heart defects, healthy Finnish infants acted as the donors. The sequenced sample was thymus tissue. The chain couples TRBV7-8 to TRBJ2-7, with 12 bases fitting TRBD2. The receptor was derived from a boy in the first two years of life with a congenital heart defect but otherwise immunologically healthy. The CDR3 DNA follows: TGTGCCAGCAGCCGGACTAGCGGGAAATTTGTAGGCTCCTACGAGCAGTACTTC. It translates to CASSRTSGKFVGSYEQYF.